The clone carrying this T cell receptor beta chain was recorded at least ten times. This sample was included in a study of neurological immune-mediated disorders. The V end lost 5 bases, the J end lost 4 bases, and 12 bases lay between the germline ends. This CDR3 is built from 13 residues. Germline CDR1 reads DFQATT; CDR2 reads SNEGSKA (reference sequence). TCRdb re-analysed the 5' RACE reads in MiXCR, keeping a single row per CDR3 protein. The repertoire holds 60,000 to 85,000 distinct CDR3 sequences, with around 5% as singletons. The genes are TRBV20-1 and TRBJ2-1; D is perhaps TRBD2 (5 bases). The sample comprised PBMCs. The sequence derives from a man between 18 and 35 years old with multiple sclerosis. The CDR3 DNA sequence: TGCAGTGCTCCCACTAGGAAATACAATGAGCAGTTCTTC. Protein sequence: CSAPTRKYNEQFF.